The rows below give T cell receptor beta chains drawn from one sample of a study of CD8 T cells in ankylosing spondylitis. TCRdb re-called the 5' RACE reads through MiXCR, storing one row per CDR3 protein. The table records more than 95,000 distinct CDR3 sequences, roughly 8.3% of them present only once. The sequencing sample was made of blood, either unsorted or a sorted T cell fraction (not recorded which). All receptors derive from a male donor with ankylosing spondylitis or in good health (not recorded which). CDR3s include the opening cysteine and the closing phenylalanine or tryptophan. A D gene is named only where the DNA matches it firmly. Clone sizes are given selectively: once, few, many, or a class where the clone is expanded.

j_call,d_call,v_call,clone_size,cdr3_nt,cdr3_aa
TRBJ2-3,.,TRBV29-1,many,TGCAGCGTGGGGGGGCGGACGAAGCGGGCCCGCACAGATACGCAGTATTTT,CSVGGRTKRARTDTQYF
TRBJ2-3,.,TRBV20-1,.,TGCAGTGCTAATCAGGGCGCTGCAGATACGCAGTATTTT,CSANQGAADTQYF
TRBJ1-5,.,TRBV20-1,.,TGCAGTGCTAGAGATCAGGGAGTGAGCAATCAGCCCCAGCATTTT,CSARDQGVSNQPQHF
TRBJ1-2,.,TRBV29-1,many,TGCAGCGTTGAAAGGGAAAACGACTATGGCTACACCTTC,CSVERENDYGYTF
TRBJ1-2,.,TRBV15,many,TGTGCCACCAGCAGAGATCTTGCAGATGCGAATGGCTACACCTTC,CATSRDLADANGYTF
TRBJ2-5,TRBD1,TRBV7-8,many,TGTGCCAGCAGCTTAAGGGACAGGGGCTTTTTTCAAGAGACCCAGTACTTC,CASSLRDRGFFQETQYF
TRBJ2-7,.,TRBV29-1,few,TGCAGCGTTGGGGGGGACGGTGGCTTCTACGAGCAGTACTTC,CSVGGDGGFYEQYF
TRBJ2-1,.,TRBV7-3,.,TGTGCCAGCAGCCCGGACTCGGCTCTCTTGTTCTTC,CASSPDSALLFF
TRBJ2-5,.,TRBV29-1,many,TGCAGCGCCCCGGGGGATTGGGAGACCCAGTACTTC,CSAPGDWETQYF
TRBJ2-1,TRBD2,TRBV2,few,TGTGCCACCGCGGGAGACTTGGGTGAGCAGTTCTTC,CATAGDLGEQFF
TRBJ2-5,.,TRBV10-3,.,TGTGCCATCAAGGGGGAAGAGACCCAGTACTTC,CAIKGEETQYF
TRBJ1-5,.,TRBV5-6,.,TGTGCCAGCAGCTTGGTTGGCGCGAATCAGCCCCAGCATTTT,CASSLVGANQPQHF
TRBJ1-2,.,TRBV29-1,many,TGCAGCGCCCCCCGGGCCCTGGGCGGTCGTGTCTATGGCTACACCTTC,CSAPRALGGRVYGYTF
TRBJ2-2,.,TRBV2,many,TGTGCCAGCAGTCTATACAGTTCCGGGGAGCTGTTTTTT,CASSLYSSGELFF
TRBJ2-1,TRBD1,TRBV30,.,TGTGCCTGGAGGAAACCGGGACAGGGAGTATACAATGAGCAGTTCTTC,CAWRKPGQGVYNEQFF
TRBJ2-5,.,TRBV19,few,TGTGCCAGTAGTATGAGTCGGCTTCAAGAGACCCAGTACTTC,CASSMSRLQETQYF
TRBJ1-2,.,TRBV13,many,TGTGCCAGCAGCTTAGCCGAGAACTATGGCTACACCTTC,CASSLAENYGYTF